These 3 T cell receptor beta chains were all obtained from the same sample, sequenced in a study of T cell responses to AZD1222 COVID-19 vaccine. Here immunoSEQ multiplex PCR was the method, and the copy in TCRdb shows in-frame clones only, minus some. The top ten hold around 1.5% of the sample, which has roughly 100,000 clones, 80% to 90% seen once. Sequencing was performed on peripheral blood, taken on day 0 of AZD1222 vaccination. The source is an adult in good health.

The chain recombines TRBV7-2 with TRBJ1-2; a weak D match, TRBD1 (5 bases). Trimming left V 5 bases short and J 5 bases short, with 6 bases between. CDR1 is SGHTA, CDR2 FQGNSA, per germline. The CDR3 is 11 residues long. In nucleotides, the CDR3 is TGTGCCAGCAGCACAGGTTATGGCTACACCTTC. It specifies CASSTGYGYTF. Full variable domain (rest looked up from reference TRBV7-2 and TRBJ1-2): GAGVSQSPSNKVTEKGKDVELRCDPISGHTALYWYRQSLGQGLEFLIYFQGNSAPDKSGLPSDRFSAERTGGSVSTLTIQRTQQEDSAVYLCASSTGYGYTFGSGTRLTVV.

The V call is TRBV27, the J call TRBJ2-3; unclear D gene. Trimming removed 1 base at V and 0 bases at J, with 8 bases between. The CDR3 is made up of 15 amino acids. Germline loops: CDR1 MNHEY, CDR2 SMNVEV (reference sequence). The CDR3 loop reads CASSLWPSSTDTQYF. CDR3 coding DNA: TGTGCCAGCAGTTTATGGCCCTCTAGCACAGATACGCAGTATTTT.

The chain combines TRBV19 with TRBJ1-3; D gene ambiguous. CDR3 length equals 13 residues. Germline assignment: CDR1 LNHDA and CDR2 SQIVND (reference sequence). Trimming took off 7 bases at V and 0 bases at J, with 7 bases between the two ends. DNA of the CDR3: TGTGCCAGTACAGTAAGCTCTGGAAACACCATATATTTT. Its translation: CASTVSSGNTIYF.